The present entry profiles one T cell receptor (beta chain) with its context. From germline, CDR1 is SQVTM and CDR2 ANQGSEA. The CDR3 totals 11 residues. The data are from a study of blood T cells in healthy people across ages. Next came a second PCR, run for 7 to 11 cycles, which used a sample-barcoded 5' primer along with a J-beta primer mix. Carrying 12 random nucleotides, a template-switch adaptor labeled each individual cDNA molecule. TCRdb ran MiXCR on the 5' RACE reads and lists one entry per CDR3 protein. The profile shows over 1,300,000 distinct CDR3 sequences, approximately 59% of them singletons.

The chain employs TRBV29-1 and TRBJ2-5; tentative D call: TRBD2 (5 bases). The end of the DNA is better explained by TRBJ2-7, so the J call may be wrong. Sequenced sample: blood. The receptor comes from a man in his late teens or twenties in good health. The CDR3 protein is CSVVRANEQYF. CDR3 DNA: TGCAGCGTTGTGAGGGCCAACGAGCAGTACTTC.